The 23 T cell receptor beta chains given below trace back to one sample, sequenced in a study of blood T cell repertoires in COVID-19. Profiled with immunoSEQ multiplex PCR; TCRdb holds only in-frame clones, not every one. The table lists some 530,000 clones, approximately 85% of them singletons. Sequenced material: peripheral blood. These receptors came from a human donor in a cohort sampled during active COVID-19.

In its sample, this clone was seen many times. This sequence joins TRBV7-2 and TRBJ1-5; 10 bases fit TRBD1. The germline V gene encodes CDR1 SGHTA and CDR2 FQGNSA. V dropped 5 bases and J dropped 4; count of bases not matched to a gene: 5. This CDR3 has 15 amino acids. CDR3 coding DNA: TGTGCCAGCAGCCCCGACAGGGGGCAAAATCAGCCCCAGCATTTT. The encoded protein is CASSPDRGQNQPQHF.

This clone occurred once. The chain uses TRBV19 and TRBJ2-5, with TRBD1 as a possible D gene (5 bases). The germline V and J ends were trimmed by 7 bases and 0 bases, with 15 bases remaining between them. The CDR3 extends over 15 amino acids. Per the germline V gene, CDR1 is LNHDA and CDR2 is SQIVND (reference sequence). The CDR3 loop reads CASTSTTAYQETQYF. The DNA of the CDR3 is TGTGCCAGTACCTCGACGACAGCGTACCAAGAGACCCAGTACTTC.

This clone was counted once. The rearrangement uses TRBV30 and TRBJ2-1; the match to TRBD2 covers 16 bases. The V gene's germline CDR1 is GTSNPN and CDR2 SVGIG (reference sequence). The CDR3 length is 18 residues. Germline trimming cut 3 bases from V and 3 bases from J; bases unmatched to any gene: 8. The CDR3 spells CAWRGLAGGPNNYNEQFF. In nucleotides, the CDR3 is TGTGCCTGGAGGGGACTAGCGGGAGGGCCGAATAACTACAATGAGCAGTTCTTC.

Remarks on this clone: Other DNA sequences in the same sample also yield this CDR3. This chain connects TRBV5-1 to TRBJ2-3; maybe TRBD1 (5 bases). Germline V gene sequence: CDR1 SGHRS, CDR2 YFSETQ. The V end lost 4 bases, the J end lost 0 bases, and 9 bases lay between the germline ends. This CDR3 has 14 amino acids. The CDR3 protein is CASSPDRSTDTQYF. The CDR3, as DNA: TGCGCCAGCAGCCCCGACAGAAGCACAGATACGCAGTATTTT.

This chain connects TRBV5-4 to TRBJ2-3; TRBD2 matches 7 bases. This CDR3 is 16 amino acids long. J lost 3 bases, V lost 4 bases, and 11 bases had no gene match. CDR1 and CDR2 (germline): SGHNT, YYREEE (reference sequence). DNA for the CDR3: TGTGCCAGCAGCGCTATGCTAGCGGACTTTACAGATACGCAGTATTTT. This gives the protein CASSAMLADFTDTQYF.

The chain couples TRBV7-6 to TRBJ1-2; 9 nucleotides align to TRBD1. The V gene end was trimmed by 4 bases and the J gene end by 6 bases; junction bases not matched to a gene: 6. The CDR3 is 14 amino acids. Germline CDR1 SGHVS, CDR2 FNYEAQ. The CDR3 nucleotides are TGTGCCAGCAGCTCTCCGGGACAGGGTGATGGCTACACCTTC. Amino acids: CASSSPGQGDGYTF.

The gene calls are TRBV5-1 and TRBJ1-2; D unresolved. V dropped 7 bases and J dropped 4 bases, with 14 bases sitting between them. The length of the CDR3 is 13 residues. Germline V CDR1 and CDR2: SGHRS, YFSETQ. CDR3 in DNA: TGCGCCAGCCCCCCGCAGGATCGCTATGGCTACACCTTC. Translation: CASPPQDRYGYTF.

The V call is TRBV24-1, the J call TRBJ2-2; 9 bases align to TRBD2. The CDR3 consists of 13 residues. Germline lookup yields CDR1 KGHDR and CDR2 SFDVKD. The V segment lost 9 bases and the J segment 8 bases; nucleotides outside the gene matches: 6. The CDR3, as DNA: TGTGCCACCTTAGCGGGAGAGGCGGGGGAGCTGTTTTTT. It yields the protein CATLAGEAGELFF.

The rearrangement links TRBV7-3 to TRBJ2-5; possible D gene TRBD2, 7 bases. The ends were cut back, 1 base at V and 4 bases at J, with 19 bases in the middle. Germline-derived CDR1 and CDR2 are SGHTA and FQGTGA. This CDR3 is built from 17 residues. The CDR3 DNA reads TGTGCCAGCAGCTTAAAGGGGGGAGGGCCTCGGGTAGAGACCCAGTACTTC. Protein: CASSLKGGGPRVETQYF.

This clone came up once. CDR3 sequence: CASLGQVNTEAFF. CDR3 DNA: TGCGCCAGCCTGGGACAGGTAAACACTGAAGCTTTCTTT. This chain joins TRBV5-1 and TRBJ1-1, with 8 bases aligning to TRBD1. Germline-derived CDR1 and CDR2 are SGHRS and YFSETQ. V lost 7 bases, J lost 2 bases, and 4 bases stayed unmatched. There are 13 residues in the CDR3.

The chain employs TRBV18 and TRBJ1-5, with 7 bases lining up with TRBD1. CDR1 and CDR2 from the germline V gene are KGHSH and LQKENI. The junction had 6 bases not matched to a gene; V was cut back by 2 bases and J by 5 bases. The CDR3 totals 15 residues. CDR3 in DNA: TGTGCCAGCTCACCAATAGGAGGGGGCGATCAGCCCCAGCATTTT. Its protein is CASSPIGGGDQPQHF.

J is TRBJ2-3 and V is TRBV13, with 8 nucleotides matching TRBD1. Germline CDR1 and CDR2: PRHDT and FYEKMQ (reference sequence). V shed 2 bases, J shed 3 bases, and the junction held 4 bases outside the gene matches. This CDR3 contains 15 residues. The CDR3 DNA follows: TGTGCCAGCAGCTTAAGGACAGGGAGGACAGATACGCAGTATTTT. It encodes CASSLRTGRTDTQYF.

The rearrangement joins TRBV11-3 to TRBJ1-3, with D maybe TRBD1 (6 bases). Germline V CDR1 and CDR2: SGHNT, YENEEA. The V end was cut by 4 bases, the J end by 4 bases, with 11 bases between. CDR3 length: 14 residues. The CDR3 loop is CASSSRQDGNTIYF. The CDR3 bases are TGTGCCAGCAGCTCGCGACAGGACGGAAACACCATATATTTT. Full variable domain (outside the CDR3, taken from reference TRBV11-3 and TRBJ1-3): EAGVVQSPRYKIIEKKQPVAFWCNPISGHNTLYWYLQNLGQGPELLIRYENEEAVDDSQLPKDRFSAERLKGVDSTLKIQPAELGDSAVYLCASSSRQDGNTIYFGEGSWLTVV.

This chain uses TRBV30 with TRBJ1-4, with D tentatively TRBD1 (5 bases). The CDR3 has 14 residues. V was cut by 2 bases and J by 7 bases, with 14 bases left in between. The V gene's germline CDR1 is GTSNPN and CDR2 SVGIG (reference sequence). The CDR3 protein is CAWSIRLGGEKLFF. The CDR3 DNA follows: TGTGCCTGGAGTATACGGTTGGGGGGTGAAAAACTGTTTTTT.

CDR3 sequence reads: CASSLSGTGLDEQYF. The CDR3 nucleotides are TGTGCCAGCAGCTTGTCCGGGACAGGGCTGGACGAGCAGTACTTC. This chain uses TRBV6-5 with TRBJ2-7, with 9 bases fitting TRBD1. The germline V gene has CDR1 MNHEY and CDR2 SVGAGI. This CDR3 has 15 amino acids. V lost 6 bases and J lost 5; bases outside the gene matches: 11.

In this sample, this clone turned up a few times. CDR3 residues: CASSQASSGANVLTF. CDR3 in DNA: TGTGCCAGCAGCCAAGCGAGCTCTGGGGCCAACGTCCTGACTTTC. This sequence joins TRBV3-1 (or the pseudogene TRBV3-2) and TRBJ2-6, with D hard to call. The germline V gene encodes CDR1 LGHDT and CDR2 YNNKEL (reference sequence). The CDR3 runs 15 residues. The germline V and J ends were trimmed by 1 base and 0 bases, with 4 bases remaining between them.

The DNA of the CDR3 is TGTGCTAGTGGTTTGGTACTTGGAGGGACAGATACGCAGTATTTT. Its translation is CASGLVLGGTDTQYF. The chain recombines TRBV12-5 with TRBJ2-3; maybe TRBD2 (6 bases). The CDR3 loop spans 15 amino acids. V was pared by 0 bases and J by 3 bases, with 10 bases between. The V gene's germline CDR1 is LGHNT and CDR2 FRNRAP.

The gene calls are TRBV7-8 and TRBJ2-3, with 14 bases lining up with TRBD2. CDR3 size: 20 residues. Germline values: CDR1 SGHVS, CDR2 FQNEAQ. V was clipped by 3 bases and J by 2 bases; unmatched bases: 13. The CDR3 sequence: CASSFPGTSGRKRNTDTQYF. CDR3 in DNA: TGTGCCAGCAGCTTCCCCGGGACTAGCGGGAGAAAGCGAAACACAGATACGCAGTATTTT.

This clone occurred a few times. The chain recombines TRBV7-3 with TRBJ2-2; 10 nucleotides align to TRBD2. The CDR3 is 18 amino acids. With V trimmed by 5 bases and J by 4 bases, 13 bases remained unmatched. Looked up from germline, CDR1 is SGHTA and CDR2 is FQGTGA. The CDR3 region is CASSRFGTSAPRTGELFF. The CDR3 nucleotides are TGTGCCAGCAGCCGGTTCGGGACTAGCGCCCCCCGCACCGGGGAGCTGTTTTTT.

J is TRBJ1-1 and V is TRBV3-1 (or the pseudogene TRBV3-2); D gene ambiguous. V gave up 4 bases and J gave up 5 bases, with 11 bases separating them. This CDR3 comprises 13 residues. Germline V lookup: CDR1 LGHDT, CDR2 YNNKEL (reference sequence). The CDR3 bases are TGTGCCAGCAGCCCGAGGGTAGGGACTGAAGCTTTCTTT. Its protein product is CASSPRVGTEAFF.

The V and J genes are TRBV4-1 and TRBJ2-2; 8 nucleotides agree with TRBD1. This CDR3 has 18 residues. The germline CDR1 and CDR2 sequences are MGHRA and YSYEKL. Unmatched junction bases numbered 11, after V lost 2 bases and J lost 3 bases. This chain's CDR3 is CASSQFPDRAGDTGELFF. In nucleotides, the CDR3 is TGCGCCAGCAGCCAATTTCCGGACAGGGCTGGGGACACCGGGGAGCTGTTTTTT.

The V gene is TRBV14, the J gene TRBJ1-1; 9 bases match TRBD1. V lost 4 bases to trimming and J lost 1 base; unmatched junction nucleotides: 7. CDR3 length: 16 residues. Germline V gives CDR1 SGHDN, CDR2 FVKESK. The CDR3 sequence: CASSPWDRVQNTEAFF. DNA for the CDR3: TGTGCCAGCAGCCCATGGGACAGGGTTCAGAACACTGAAGCTTTCTTT.

V usage is TRBV28 and J usage is TRBJ1-1, with a weak D call TRBD1 (5 bases). CDR1 MDHEN and CDR2 SYDVKM come from the germline V gene. This CDR3 has 15 amino acids. V lost 5 bases to trimming and J lost 1 base, with 14 bases between them. In DNA form, the CDR3 reads TGTGCCAGCAGTGCCTGGGGGGTTACGAACACTGAAGCTTTCTTT. Translated, it gives CASSAWGVTNTEAFF.